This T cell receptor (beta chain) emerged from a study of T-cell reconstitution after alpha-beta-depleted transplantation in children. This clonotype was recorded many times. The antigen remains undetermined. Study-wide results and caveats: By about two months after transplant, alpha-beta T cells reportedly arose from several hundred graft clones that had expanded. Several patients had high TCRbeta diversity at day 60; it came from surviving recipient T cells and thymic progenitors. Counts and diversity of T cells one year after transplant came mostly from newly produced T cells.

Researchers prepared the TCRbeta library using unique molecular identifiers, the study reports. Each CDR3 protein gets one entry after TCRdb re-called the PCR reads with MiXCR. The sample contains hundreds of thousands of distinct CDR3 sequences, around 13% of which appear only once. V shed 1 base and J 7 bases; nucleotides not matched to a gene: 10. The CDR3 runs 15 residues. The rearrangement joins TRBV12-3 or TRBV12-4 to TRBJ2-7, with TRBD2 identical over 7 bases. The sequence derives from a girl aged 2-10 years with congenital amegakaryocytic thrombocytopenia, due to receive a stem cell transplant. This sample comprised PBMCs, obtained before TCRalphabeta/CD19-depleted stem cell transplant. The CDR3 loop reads CASSLGAAGVGEQYF. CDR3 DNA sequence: TGTGCCAGCAGTTTAGGGGCTGCGGGAGTTGGGGAGCAGTACTTC.